One sample yielded the 30 T cell receptor beta chains listed below, sequenced in a study of T cells in Graves' hyperthyroidism and ophthalmopathy (dated by TCRdb to between 2019 and 2020). The library was made by multiplex PCR. This sample was sequenced with an Illumina HiSeq 2000. The TCR beta CDR3 regions were amplified from the RNA transcripts. The first round of RT-PCR for the TCR CDR3 was performed with the HTBI primer set and the Qiagen OneStep RT-PCR kit. TCRdb trimmed public reads at Q25 via fastp, called clones via MiXCR and kept in-frame beta chains. Each entry is one CDR3 protein sequence, shown with its most common DNA and genes. Counted in this sample were 500,000 to 650,000 distinct CDR3 sequences; less than 15% of them appeared once. Approximately 15% of the sample is in the top ten clones. Input material: blood. The source of these receptors is a woman aged 35 to 49 with Graves' hyperthyroidism.

This clonotype was observed at least ten times. The gene calls are TRBV20-1 and TRBJ2-7; TRBD2 matches at 13 bases. The CDR3 is 15 amino acids. Germline lookup yields CDR1 DFQATT and CDR2 SNEGSKA (reference sequence). V trimming: 6 bases; J trimming: 0 bases; junction bases outside the gene matches: 5. Here the CDR3 reads CSAPTSGRPSYEQYF. The CDR3 nucleotides read TGCAGTGCCCCGACTAGCGGGAGGCCCTCCTACGAGCAGTACTTC.

This clonotype has a count of ten or more. The CDR3: CASSLAGSNSYEQYF. CDR3 in DNA: TGTGCCAGCAGCTTAGCCGGCAGTAACTCCTACGAGCAGTACTTC. J is TRBJ2-7 and V is TRBV7-2; no clear D. Deletions cut 0 bases from V and 0 bases from J, with 9 bases between. Germline V lookup: CDR1 SGHTA, CDR2 FQGNSA. This CDR3 has 15 amino acids.

In its sample, this clonotype was seen many times. The chain uses TRBV28 and TRBJ1-2; tentatively, D is TRBD1 (6 bases). V shed 5 bases and J shed 7 bases, with 20 bases lying between them. Germline CDR1 and CDR2: MDHEN and SYDVKM. CDR3 length: 15 amino acids. In DNA form, the CDR3 reads TGTGCCAGCAGTACCACCTCCCCTGACAGGCGTGGCTACACCTTC. Its translation is CASSTTSPDRRGYTF.

There are many counts of this clonotype. V is TRBV6-1 and J is TRBJ2-5; D tentatively reads TRBD1 or TRBD2 (5 bases each). The CDR3 loop spans 16 amino acids. V gave up 6 bases and J gave up 0 bases, with 17 bases separating them. Germline CDR1 MNHNS, CDR2 SASEGT. In nucleotides, the CDR3 is TGTGCCAGCAGGCTAGACGGGACGGCAAACCAAGAGACCCAGTACTTC. Amino acids: CASRLDGTANQETQYF.

In this sample, this clonotype turned up a few times. V gene TRBV7-3 combines with J gene TRBJ2-3; 10 bases match TRBD2. The germline CDR1 and CDR2 sequences are SGHTA and FQGTGA. The CDR3 has 17 amino acids. V was clipped by 1 base and J by 5 bases; unmatched bases: 9. Here the CDR3 DNA reads TGTGCCAGCAGCTTAATTGGGCTAGCGGGAGCGGGAGATACGCAGTATTTT. It codes for CASSLIGLAGAGDTQYF.

V usage is TRBV5-1 and J usage is TRBJ2-1, with a weak D call TRBD2 (7 bases). Looked up from germline, CDR1 is SGHRS and CDR2 is YFSETQ. Trimming removed 0 bases at V and 7 bases at J, with 17 bases between. The CDR3 has 16 amino acids. The CDR3 DNA follows: TGCGCCAGCAGCTTGGCGGGGGCGGGAGCTCCTAATGAGCAGTTCTTC. Its protein product is CASSLAGAGAPNEQFF.

In this sample, this clonotype turned up a few times. This rearrangement joins TRBV20-1 to TRBJ2-7, with TRBD1 matching 9 bases. Looked up from germline, CDR1 is DFQATT and CDR2 is SNEGSKA (reference sequence). The CDR3 spans 14 residues. The V segment lost 4 bases and the J segment 4 bases; nucleotides outside the gene matches: 8. The CDR3 coding sequence is TGCAGTGCTATACCGGGACAGGGTGTGTACGAGCAGTACTTC. The encoded protein is CSAIPGQGVYEQYF.

This clonotype was observed at least ten times. The V gene is TRBV11-2, the J gene TRBJ2-5; either TRBD1 or TRBD2 may fit D (5 bases each). Between the trimmed V and J ends, which lost 2 bases and 5 bases, there was a span of 21 bases. Germline lookup yields CDR1 SGHAT and CDR2 FQNNGV. This CDR3 has 17 residues. The CDR3 coding sequence is TGTGCCAGCAGCTTAAGGGGCCGGGACCTATTGCAGGAGACCCAGTACTTC. This gives the protein CASSLRGRDLLQETQYF.

This clonotype was counted at least ten times. This sequence joins TRBV7-8 and TRBJ1-6; no firm D call. Germline-derived CDR1 and CDR2 are SGHVS and FQNEAQ. Deletions cut 1 base from V and 7 bases from J, with 5 bases between. The CDR3 totals 13 residues. For the CDR3, the DNA is TGTGCCAGCAGCTTAGGAGTCAATTCACCCCTCCACTTT. This sequence encodes CASSLGVNSPLHF.

This clonotype appeared many times. The chain is built from TRBV5-8 and TRBJ2-7, with D possibly TRBD2 on 6 matching bases. Germline V gene data show CDR1 as SGHTS and CDR2 as YDEGEE. The CDR3 is 15 amino acids. Trimming pared 0 bases from V and 6 bases from J, leaving 16 bases between. The CDR3 DNA sequence: TGTGCCAGCAGCTTGGGAGCGTTACGGGGGATCGAGCAGTACTTC. The encoded protein is CASSLGALRGIEQYF. Complete variable domain (other parts from reference TRBV5-8 and TRBJ2-7): EAGVTQSPTHLIKTRGQQATLRCSPISGHTSVYWYQQALGLGLQFLLWYDEGEERNRGNFPPRFSGRQFPNYSSELNVNALELEDSALYLCASSLGALRGIEQYFGPGTRLTVT.

The rearrangement joins TRBV19 to TRBJ1-1, with no clear D. V was clipped by 6 bases and J by 6 bases, with 17 bases between them. The germline gives CDR1 LNHDA, CDR2 SQIVND (reference sequence). CDR3 length: 14 amino acids. The CDR3 sequence is CASSRDGPKAEAFF. In nucleotides, the CDR3 is TGTGCCAGTAGCCGCGACGGCCCTAAGGCTGAAGCTTTCTTT.

Many counts were recorded for this clonotype. A read error may produce the germline difference seen at one junction end. The chain carries TRBV12-3 or TRBV12-4 and TRBJ2-7; D is possibly TRBD1 (6 bases). This CDR3 comprises 15 residues. The CDR3 loop reads CASSLGGTSSYEQYF. CDR3 DNA sequence: TGTGCCAGCAGCTTAGGTGGGACATCCTCCTACGAGCAGTACTTC.

This clonotype was counted many times. The chain carries TRBV6-1 and TRBJ1-2; TRBD1 matches 8 bases. The CDR3 is 14 amino acids. CDR1 is MNHNS, CDR2 SASEGT, per germline. V shed 1 base, J shed 7 bases, and the junction held 5 bases outside the gene matches. The CDR3 reads CASSEGGQAIGYTF. DNA for the CDR3: TGTGCCAGCAGTGAAGGGGGACAGGCCATTGGCTACACCTTC.

The CDR3 bases are TGCGCCAGCAGCCACCCGTGGACTAGCCTTGATCGGAACATTCAGTACTTC. It encodes CASSHPWTSLDRNIQYF. The chain employs TRBV4-1 and TRBJ2-4, with 8 bases lining up with TRBD2. Germline-derived CDR1 and CDR2 are MGHRA and YSYEKL. This CDR3 comprises 17 residues. The trim removed 3 bases at V and 7 bases at J, leaving 14 bases unmatched.

This clonotype was recorded many times. V gene TRBV5-1 combines with J gene TRBJ2-7, with D possibly matching TRBD2 (5 bases). Germline V lookup: CDR1 SGHRS, CDR2 YFSETQ. This CDR3 has 11 residues. Deletions cut 4 bases from V and 7 bases from J, with 9 bases between. The CDR3 region is CASSADLEQYF. The CDR3 DNA reads as TGCGCCAGCAGCGCGGACTTGGAGCAGTACTTC.

V and J are TRBV19 and TRBJ1-1; TRBD1 is a possible D gene (6 bases). Germline V lookup: CDR1 LNHDA, CDR2 SQIVND (reference sequence). The CDR3 length is 15 residues. Trimming pared 4 bases from V and 3 bases from J, leaving 15 bases between. DNA for the CDR3: TGTGCCAGTAGTAAGACAGGTCTCCTGGACACTGAAGCTTTCTTT. This translates into CASSKTGLLDTEAFF.

This sequence joins TRBV19 and TRBJ2-6, with 9 nucleotides matching TRBD1. The junction had 12 bases not matched to a gene; V was cut back by 3 bases and J by 0 bases. The CDR3 totals 20 residues. CDR1 and CDR2 from the germline V gene are LNHDA and SQIVND (reference sequence). The CDR3 bases are TGTGCCAGTAGTATTTGGGGGGGACAGGGCCTGAGCTCTGGGGCCAACGTCCTGACTTTC. Protein product: CASSIWGGQGLSSGANVLTF.

The genes are TRBV14 and TRBJ2-3, with TRBD2 matching 11 bases. The germline V gene has CDR1 SGHDN and CDR2 FVKESK. The CDR3 sequence is 19 residues long. The V and J ends lost 2 bases and 4 bases, in that order; junction bases with no gene match: 14. In DNA, the CDR3 is TGTGCCAGCAGCCAAAGGACCGACTTAGCGGGAGGGCACCCAGATACGCAGTATTTT. As protein: CASSQRTDLAGGHPDTQYF.

This clonotype was picked up many times. The chain couples TRBV28 to TRBJ1-1; D is perhaps TRBD1 (5 bases). CDR1 and CDR2 (germline): MDHEN, SYDVKM. The CDR3 has 17 residues. Deletions cut 5 bases from V and 0 bases from J, with 19 bases between. CDR3 sequence reads: CASSPSRGRRMNTEAFF. CDR3 DNA sequence: TGTGCCAGCAGTCCGTCGCGGGGCAGGAGGATGAACACTGAAGCTTTCTTT.

This clonotype came up a few times. This chain uses TRBV27 with TRBJ1-2, with a weak D call TRBD1 (6 bases). Trimming shortened V by 2 bases and J by 2 bases, and 12 bases separated the two germline ends. CDR1 is MNHEY and CDR2 is SMNVEV in the germline V gene (reference sequence). The CDR3 length is 15 residues. The DNA for the CDR3 is TGTGCCAGCAGTTTAGGGGGGGCTCCCAACTATGGCTACACCTTC. Amino acids: CASSLGGAPNYGYTF.

This clonotype was observed a handful of times. The chain carries TRBV10-2 and TRBJ1-2; D gene unclear. The germline CDR1 and CDR2 sequences are WSHSY and SAAADI. The CDR3 loop spans 13 amino acids. V was pared by 0 bases and J by 6 bases, with 8 bases between. CDR3 loop: CASSESTRNGYTF. Here the CDR3 DNA reads TGCGCCAGCAGTGAGTCGACTCGCAATGGCTACACCTTC.

This clonotype appeared many times. The chain joins TRBV27 to TRBJ2-1; D gene ambiguous. This CDR3 has 11 residues. V was clipped by 4 bases and J by 9 bases, with 7 bases between them. The germline CDR1 and CDR2 sequences are MNHEY and SMNVEV (reference sequence). CDR3: CASSYGGEQFF. In DNA, the CDR3 is TGTGCCAGCAGTTATGGTGGTGAGCAGTTCTTC.

This clonotype has a count of ten or more. CDR3 sequence reads: CASSSGTSTPQYF. The CDR3 coding sequence is TGTGCCAGCAGTTCTGGGACTAGTACGCCCCAGTACTTC. The genes are TRBV6-2 or TRBV6-3 and TRBJ2-5; 8 bases are shared with TRBD2. The CDR3 is 13 amino acids. CDR1 MNHEY and CDR2 SVGEGT come from the germline V gene. V lost 4 bases, J lost 9 bases, and 7 bases stayed unmatched.

On this clonotype: This sequence may be a read error, since a much larger clone differs from it by one base. The chain uses TRBV6-2 or TRBV6-3 and TRBJ2-3, with TRBD2 matching over 10 bases. Per the germline V gene, CDR1 is MNHEY and CDR2 is SVGEGT. The CDR3 loop spans 17 amino acids. DNA of the CDR3: TGTGCCGGCAGTCCCACCCCTGGAGCGGGAGGGGTGGATACGCAGTATTTT. Translation gives CAGSPTPGAGGVDTQYF.

This clonotype was picked up many times. The CDR3, as DNA: TGTGCCTGGAGTGTTGGGGGTCGTTACACCGGGGAGCTGTTTTTT. Its protein is CAWSVGGRYTGELFF. The chain is built from TRBV30 and TRBJ2-2; D is possibly TRBD1 or TRBD2 (5 bases each). This CDR3 has 15 amino acids. V gave up 0 bases and J gave up 3 bases, with 11 bases separating them. Germline-derived CDR1 and CDR2 are GTSNPN and SVGIG (reference sequence).

This clonotype occurred many times. The chain carries TRBV12-3 or TRBV12-4 and TRBJ2-7, with TRBD1 matching 8 bases. V was pared by 3 bases and J by 2 bases, with 6 bases of the junction left unmatched. The length of the CDR3 is 15 residues. This CDR3 is CASSLNGQGPYEQYF. CDR3 sequence (DNA): TGTGCCAGCAGTTTGAACGGACAGGGTCCCTACGAGCAGTACTTC.

The chain employs TRBV6-6 and TRBJ2-7; D not resolved. CDR3 length equals 14 residues. Germline V CDR1 and CDR2: MNHNY, SVGAGI (reference sequence). Between the trimmed V and J ends, which lost 2 bases and 0 bases, there was a span of 8 bases. Here the CDR3 DNA reads TGTGCCAGCAGTTACGACGGGTACTCCTACGAGCAGTACTTC. Its translation is CASSYDGYSYEQYF.

The J gene is TRBJ2-5, the V gene TRBV30; 9 nucleotides align to TRBD2. The CDR3 spans 14 residues. Trimming took 2 bases from V and 6 from J; bases not matched to a gene: 7. Germline CDR1 and CDR2: GTSNPN and SVGIG (reference sequence). CDR3 DNA: TGTGCCTGGAGTCGCGGGGGGGATTCGCAGACCCAGTACTTC. The encoded protein is CAWSRGGDSQTQYF.

This clonotype was counted between two and nine times. The chain combines TRBV6-5 with TRBJ2-7, with D tentatively TRBD1 or TRBD2 (5 bases each). The CDR3 is 18 amino acids. V dropped 4 bases and J dropped 5 bases, with 27 bases sitting between them. Germline loops: CDR1 MNHEY, CDR2 SVGAGI. The CDR3 DNA is TGTGCCAGCAGTTCCTTTACTTTCGGGACCCCAGTCGACCACGAGCAGTACTTC. Residues: CASSSFTFGTPVDHEQYF.

As regards this clonotype: At one boundary the junction diverges from the germline segment, which might be a read error. The rearrangement uses TRBV20-1 and TRBJ2-1; D might be TRBD2 (5 bases). CDR1 and CDR2 (germline): DFQATT, SNEGSKA (reference sequence). This CDR3 has 14 residues. Written as DNA, the CDR3 is TGCAGTACTAGACGGCAGGACTCCTACAATGAGCAGTTCTTC. The encoded protein is CSTRRQDSYNEQFF.